The 15 T cell receptor beta chains below come from one sample, sequenced in a study of beta chain features in type 1 diabetes. Expressed TCRB transcripts were sequenced after all isolated RNA was converted to cDNA. The data were produced by immunoSEQ multiplex PCR, yet TCRdb's version contains in-frame clones alone and is incomplete. The table lists 620,000 or so clones, about 16% of them singletons. Source material: naive CD4+ T cells from blood. The receptor source for this set is a man younger than 30 in good health.

The sample holds a few counts of this clone. The chain combines TRBV18 with TRBJ2-7, with 7 bases fitting TRBD1. CDR1 is KGHSH and CDR2 is LQKENI in the germline V gene. The CDR3 sequence is 13 residues long. Trimming removed 2 bases from V and 5 bases from J; junction bases left unmatched: 3. The DNA of the CDR3 is TGTGCCAGCTCACCATCACAGGGGAACGAGCAGTACTTC. It translates to CASSPSQGNEQYF.

This CDR3 reads CASSQDPRQGRGTGELFF. As DNA, the CDR3 is TGCGCCAGCAGCCAAGATCCCCGACAGGGGAGGGGCACCGGGGAGCTGTTTTTT. V gene TRBV4-1 combines with J gene TRBJ2-2; perhaps TRBD1 as D (8 bases). The germline V and J ends were trimmed by 0 bases and 4 bases, with 18 bases remaining between them. The CDR3 contains 18 residues. From germline, CDR1 is MGHRA and CDR2 YSYEKL.

This clone has only a few counts. The J gene is TRBJ2-7, the V gene TRBV7-9, with TRBD1 matching over 7 bases. The germline CDR1 and CDR2 sequences are SEHNR and FQNEAQ (reference sequence). Trimming took 5 bases from V and 1 from J; bases not matched to a gene: 5. This CDR3 spans 14 amino acids. DNA for the CDR3: TGTGCCAGCAGCCCAACGGGACAGTCCTACGAGCAGTACTTC. It translates to CASSPTGQSYEQYF.

V is TRBV28 and J is TRBJ1-4; D may be TRBD1 (6 bases). V dropped 7 bases and J dropped 8 bases, with 11 bases sitting between them. Germline CDR1 MDHEN, CDR2 SYDVKM. The CDR3 totals 12 residues. The CDR3 is CASKRGNEKLFF. DNA of the CDR3: TGTGCCAGCAAGAGGGGGAACGAAAAACTGTTTTTT.

This clone was counted only a few times. The rearrangement links TRBV7-2 to TRBJ2-7; D might be TRBD2 (5 bases). The length of the CDR3 is 14 residues. Germline assignment: CDR1 SGHTA and CDR2 FQGNSA. The germline V and J ends were trimmed by 1 base and 3 bases, with 10 bases remaining between them. The CDR3 DNA is TGTGCCAGCAGCTTAGAACGGGGTTACTACGAGCAGTACTTC. Its translation is CASSLERGYYEQYF.

This clone has only a few counts. This chain uses TRBV6-4 with TRBJ1-2; TRBD1 might be the D (5 bases). The CDR3 totals 14 residues. V was pared by 6 bases and J by 4 bases, with 15 bases between. Germline values: CDR1 MRHNA, CDR2 SNTAGT. The CDR3 nucleotides are TGTGCCAGCAGCTCTGGGGGGACCGGCTATGGCTACACCTTC. It translates to CASSSGGTGYGYTF.

This clone was recorded a few times. The rearrangement joins TRBV7-9 to TRBJ1-4; 7 positions match TRBD1. V dropped 5 bases and J dropped 7; count of bases not matched to a gene: 19. Germline V gives CDR1 SEHNR, CDR2 FQNEAQ (reference sequence). The CDR3 spans 18 residues. DNA for the CDR3: TGTGCCAGCAGCCCGATCACGACAGGGAAAGTTCTGCGTGAAAAACTGTTTTTT. Its protein is CASSPITTGKVLREKLFF.

The chain joins TRBV28 to TRBJ2-7; 8 positions agree with TRBD2. V was clipped by 2 bases and J by 2 bases; unmatched bases: 2. The V gene's germline CDR1 is MDHEN and CDR2 SYDVKM. CDR3 length: 14 residues. Here the CDR3 DNA reads TGTGCCAGCAGTTTACCGGGGGGGACCTACGAGCAGTACTTC. Its translation: CASSLPGGTYEQYF. Full variable domain (rest looked up from reference TRBV28 and TRBJ2-7): DVKVTQSSRYLVKRTGEKVFLECVQDMDHENMFWYRQDPGLGLRLIYFSYDVKMKEKGDIPEGYSVSREKKERFSLILESASTNQTSMYLCASSLPGGTYEQYFGPGTRLTVT.

There are a few counts of this clone. This chain uses TRBV14 with TRBJ2-3, with D possibly being TRBD2 (6 bases). Germline values: CDR1 SGHDN, CDR2 FVKESK. V dropped 1 base and J dropped 6 bases, with 14 bases sitting between them. The CDR3 consists of 15 residues. The CDR3 loop reads CASSQGATGRDTQYF. Written as DNA, the CDR3 is TGTGCCAGCAGCCAAGGAGCCACGGGGAGGGATACGCAGTATTTT.

The CDR3 nucleotides read TGTGCCAGCAGTGAAGGCAGGGGAGTGTCCTATGGCTACACCTTC. Encoded protein: CASSEGRGVSYGYTF. J is TRBJ1-2 and V is TRBV2; possible D gene TRBD1, 6 bases. V lost 1 base to trimming and J lost 4 bases, with 13 bases between them. The CDR3 runs 15 residues. Germline V gene sequence: CDR1 SNHLY, CDR2 FYNNEI.

The gene calls are TRBV14 and TRBJ2-7; D is undetermined. V shed 0 bases and J shed 7 bases, with 4 bases lying between them. CDR3 length equals 11 residues. Germline values: CDR1 SGHDN, CDR2 FVKESK. CDR3 residues: CASSQDTEQYF. CDR3 sequence (DNA): TGTGCCAGCAGCCAAGATACGGAGCAGTACTTC.

The chain uses TRBV29-1 and TRBJ2-7, with a weak D call TRBD1 (5 bases). The CDR3 runs 14 residues. Germline loops: CDR1 SQVTM, CDR2 ANQGSEA. Trimming stripped 0 bases from V and 4 bases from J, with 13 bases between. CDR3 protein: CSVEDPAGIYEQYF. The CDR3 coding sequence is TGCAGCGTTGAAGATCCAGCAGGGATTTACGAGCAGTACTTC.

There are a few counts of this clone. One junction end does not reproduce the germline sequence, and a read error may be involved. The chain recombines TRBV11-1 with TRBJ1-1, with a weak D call TRBD1 (5 bases). The germline gives CDR1 SGHAT, CDR2 FQDESV (reference sequence). This CDR3 is 11 amino acids long. This chain's CDR3 is CASSTPGSPVF. CDR3 sequence (DNA): TGTGCCAGCAGCACCCCAGGGAGCCCGGTTTTT.

The rearrangement links TRBV18 to TRBJ1-3; 9 bases align to TRBD1. CDR1 and CDR2 (germline): KGHSH, LQKENI. J was trimmed by 0 bases and V by 3 bases; bases with no gene match: 3. This CDR3 has 16 amino acids. The CDR3 DNA reads as TGTGCCAGCTCACCCGGGACAGGGCTCTCTGGAAACACCATATATTTT. Protein sequence: CASSPGTGLSGNTIYF.

This clone was recorded a few times. This chain uses TRBV9 with TRBJ2-5, with a possible D match to TRBD2 (7 bases). From germline, CDR1 is SGDLS and CDR2 YYNGEE. CDR3 length: 16 residues. V dropped 0 bases and J dropped 4 bases, with 16 bases sitting between them. Written as DNA, the CDR3 is TGTGCCAGCAGCGTAGCGGTTCGGGGGGCAGGAGAGACCCAGTACTTC. This encodes CASSVAVRGAGETQYF.